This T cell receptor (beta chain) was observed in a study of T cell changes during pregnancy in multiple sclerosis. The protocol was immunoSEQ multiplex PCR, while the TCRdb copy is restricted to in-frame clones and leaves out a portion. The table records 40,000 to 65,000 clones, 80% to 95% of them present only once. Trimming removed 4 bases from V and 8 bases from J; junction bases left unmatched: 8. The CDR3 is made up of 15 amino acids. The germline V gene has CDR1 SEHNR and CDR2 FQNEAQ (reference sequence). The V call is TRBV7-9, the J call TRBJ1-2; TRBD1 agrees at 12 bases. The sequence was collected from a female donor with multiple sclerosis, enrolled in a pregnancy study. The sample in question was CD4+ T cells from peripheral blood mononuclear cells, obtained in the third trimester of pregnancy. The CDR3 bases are TGTGCCAGCAGCTCCGTGGGACAGGGGGCCGGAGGCTACACCTTC. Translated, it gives CASSSVGQGAGGYTF.